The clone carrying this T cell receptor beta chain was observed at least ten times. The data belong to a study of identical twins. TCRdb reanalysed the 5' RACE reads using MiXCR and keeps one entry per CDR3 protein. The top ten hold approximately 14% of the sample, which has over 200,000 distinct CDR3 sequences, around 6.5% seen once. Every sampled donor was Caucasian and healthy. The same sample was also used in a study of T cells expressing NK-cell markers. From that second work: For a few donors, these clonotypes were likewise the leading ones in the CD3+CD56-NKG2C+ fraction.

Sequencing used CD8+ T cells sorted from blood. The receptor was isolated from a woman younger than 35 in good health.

The CDR3 nucleotides are TGTGCCAGCAGCTTATCCCATGGGGGGCCAAACATTCAGTACTTC. It is translated as CASSLSHGGPNIQYF. The V call is TRBV11-2, the J call TRBJ2-4, with D possibly called TRBD1 or TRBD2 (6 bases each). CDR3 size: 15 residues. Germline values: CDR1 SGHAT, CDR2 FQNNGV. V was pared by 2 bases and J by 6 bases, with 14 bases between.